Given below is one TCR beta chain in context. This clonotype was counted at least ten times. What this receptor recognizes is not known. Base-call qualities are not available, and no considerably larger clone is one nucleotide away. A patient counted as having stable hyperthyroidism if there was no progression to ophthalmopathy within 18 months of follow-up. Hyperthyroidism patients were newly diagnosed, with disease duration under 2 months, and aged 18 to 65 years. Patients with other autoimmune diseases, uncontrolled infections, pregnancy or lactation were excluded. Clinical symptoms, serum thyroxine, TRAb, thyroid ultrasound and orbital computed tomography formed the basis of the diagnosis. Ficoll-Paque density gradient centrifugation was used to isolate PBMCs from approximately 10 ml of fresh peripheral blood. Total RNA was extracted with Trizol reagent and quality-checked on an Agilent 2100 Bioanalyzer.

The source of the sample is a study of Graves' ophthalmopathy and Graves' hyperthyroidism (dated by TCRdb to the late 2010s). General notes on the study: Peripheral blood samples were taken at the time of initial diagnosis, before any treatment was given. To tell Graves' ophthalmopathy apart from Graves' hyperthyroidism, and to predict which patients would progress to ophthalmopathy, the study relied on TCR beta repertoire signatures. In total, 135 blood samples were TCR-sequenced: some 43 ophthalmopathy, roughly 77 hyperthyroidism and 17 hyperthyroidism-to-ophthalmopathy patients. A discovery set of about 99 patients (roughly 41 ophthalmopathy, about 58 stable hyperthyroidism) was enrolled to explore V-J signatures distinguishing ophthalmopathy from hyperthyroidism. For independent validation, a separate cohort was made up of 18 to 20 hyperthyroidism patients plus 17 patients who later progressed from hyperthyroidism to ophthalmopathy. T-cell repertoires of thyroid tissue and blood were compared in a handful of hyperthyroidism patients. Following sample collection, hyperthyroidism patients were given methimazole at a starting dose of 30 mg daily, and ophthalmopathy patients were given high-dose intravenous methylprednisolone. The approximately 98 discovery patients were randomly divided into training and test sets at a 7:3 ratio. Beyond this particular receptor, the publication reports: In validation, the model predicted ophthalmopathy progression with 70.59% sensitivity and about 77% specificity; 12 predicted patients were CT-confirmed with GO in a median of about 7.1 months. In cross-validation, the 13-signature model distinguished ophthalmopathy from stable hyperthyroidism with about 87% sensitivity and about 84% specificity, and in the test set the corresponding values were about 80% and 75%. No statistical method was used to set the sample size in advance, and the investigators knew which group each participant was assigned to. Most of the expanded thyroid clonotypes with a frequency above 0.001 were also detected in blood, and it was suggested that the thyroid immune response may be reflected by blood repertoires.

For repertoire sequencing, TCR beta CDR3 regions were amplified from RNA transcripts. HTBI primers and the Qiagen OneStep RT-PCR kit were used in a first-round RT-PCR, which was followed by a second-round multiplex PCR, size selection and purification. Libraries were sequenced paired-end with 100 bp reads on an Illumina HiSeq2000. The study's processing was this. SOAPnuke was used to process the reads, removing any read that contained adapters or uncalled bases, had a mean Phred below 15, or lacked an exact match to the constant primer or identifier. COPE v1.2.5 was used to merge high-quality paired reads. Each unique nucleotide sequence was defined as a clonotype, and clonotypes were aligned to IMGT TRB V, D and J references with MiTCR v1.1. The analysis was limited to V-J combinations with a frequency above 0.0001, which together covered just over 98% of the repertoires. For each V-J combination, a TCR clonal expansion and chaos score was defined as F50 clonal expansion divided by the chaos observed in the TCRdist matrix. Welch's t-statistics and random forest were used to reduce features to approximately 13 V-J combinations, which were fed into a naive Bayes classifier. The similarity between thyroid and blood repertoires was quantified using the Morisita-Horn index. The public reads were run again by TCRdb, first through fastp at Q25 and then through MiXCR, and only productive beta chains were kept. Every distinct CDR3 protein forms one entry, paired with its most common genes and DNA. None of the V and J calls come from the authors' own analysis; TCRdb made them. A total of 400,000 to 450,000 distinct CDR3 sequences appear in this sample, 21% of them only once. Clones ranked in the top ten supply approximately 3% of the sample.

As encoded in the germline V gene, CDR1 is SGHRS while CDR2 is YFSETQ. V and J lose 5 bases and 1 base, and a span of 10 bases separates them. Measured from the cysteine to the phenylalanine, the CDR3 is 13 residues long. Left in the record is the CDR3 DNA by itself, 39 bases read in frame from the first base. This sequence uses TRBV5-1 and TRBJ2-7, with the D gene not clear enough to name. Sequenced: peripheral blood. The TCR sequence derives from a woman under 30 with stable Graves' hyperthyroidism. Donor details come from another sample of the same person, matched by shared clones. The nucleotide sequence reads as follows: TGCGCCAGCAGGCCAGCTTCTTCCTACGAGCAGTACTTC. Translated, this is CASRPASSYEQYF.